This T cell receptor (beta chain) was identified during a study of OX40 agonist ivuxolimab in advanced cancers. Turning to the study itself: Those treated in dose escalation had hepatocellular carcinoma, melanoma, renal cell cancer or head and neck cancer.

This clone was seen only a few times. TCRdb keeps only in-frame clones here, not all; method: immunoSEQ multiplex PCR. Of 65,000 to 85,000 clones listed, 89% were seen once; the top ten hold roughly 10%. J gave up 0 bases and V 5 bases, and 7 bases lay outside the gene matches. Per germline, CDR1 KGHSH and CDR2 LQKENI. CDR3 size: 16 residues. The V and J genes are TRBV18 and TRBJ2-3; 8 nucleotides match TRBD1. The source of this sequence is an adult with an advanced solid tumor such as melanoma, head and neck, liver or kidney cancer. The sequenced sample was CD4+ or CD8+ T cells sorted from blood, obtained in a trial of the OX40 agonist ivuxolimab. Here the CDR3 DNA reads TGTGCCAGCTCATTCCAGGGGGCAGGAAGCACAGATACGCAGTATTTT. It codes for CASSFQGAGSTDTQYF.